The 5 T cell receptor beta chains below were found in one sample sequenced in a study of cytomegalovirus exposure and HLA in healthy donors. The PCR was carried out with 60 Vbeta primers and 13 Jbeta primers. Some clones are missing from TCRdb's copy, which holds only in-frame ones; the method was immunoSEQ multiplex PCR. Seen here are around 67,000 clones, about 80% observed once, and the top ten hold 6.5% to 8.5%. Specimen: PBMCs. The receptors stem from a man aged 18-30 years in good health and CMV-seropositive.

The chain carries TRBV5-8 and TRBJ2-1; 9 bases align to TRBD1. Germline CDR1 and CDR2: SGHTS and YDEGEE. The CDR3 extends over 16 amino acids. Trimming took 0 bases from V and 7 from J; bases not matched to a gene: 8. The CDR3: CASSLDLQGALNEQFF. The CDR3 nucleotides are TGTGCCAGCAGCTTGGACTTACAGGGGGCGCTGAATGAGCAGTTCTTC.

This clone was counted only a few times. The chain links TRBV6-5 to TRBJ2-7; 9 nucleotides line up with TRBD1. The J segment lost 4 bases and the V segment lost 5 bases, leaving 6 bases of the junction unmatched. Per germline, CDR1 MNHEY and CDR2 SVGAGI. This CDR3 is 14 amino acids long. CDR3 coding DNA: TGTGCCAGCAGTGTACAGGGGGCCTCTTACGAGCAGTACTTC. Amino acid sequence: CASSVQGASYEQYF.

The gene calls are TRBV15 and TRBJ1-2; tentatively, D is TRBD1 (6 bases). The CDR3 contains 15 residues. Deletions cut 1 base from V and 8 bases from J, with 17 bases between. CDR1 and CDR2 (germline): LNHNV, YYDKDF (reference sequence). The CDR3: CATSRVRGSVRGYTF. Written as DNA, the CDR3 is TGTGCCACCAGCAGAGTGAGGGGGAGCGTGAGGGGCTACACCTTC.

In nucleotides, the CDR3 is TGTGCCTGGAGTGCAGGGGGCAGGAGCAATCAGCCCCAGCATTTT. It specifies CAWSAGGRSNQPQHF. The chain has TRBV30 and TRBJ1-5, with 8 bases that match TRBD1. This CDR3 is built from 15 residues. J gave up 1 base and V 1 base, and 3 bases lay outside the gene matches. CDR1 is GTSNPN, CDR2 SVGIG, per germline (reference sequence).

The chain employs TRBV30 and TRBJ2-7, with D maybe TRBD1 (7 bases). CDR1 and CDR2 from the germline V gene are GTSNPN and SVGIG (reference sequence). The CDR3 consists of 17 residues. Trimming pared 3 bases from V and 1 base from J, leaving 22 bases between. The CDR3 DNA sequence: TGTGCCTGGAGGGGGGGTATACGACAGGGTTCTTCCTACGAGCAGTACTTC. This gives the protein CAWRGGIRQGSSYEQYF.